This passage covers 4 T cell receptor beta chains from one sample sequenced in a study of blood T cell repertoires in COVID-19. Assay: immunoSEQ multiplex PCR; the TCRdb copy retains only in-frame clones and omits some. The table lists about 220,000 clones, 75% to 90% of them singletons. Input material: PBMCs or T cells enriched from blood (not recorded which). These receptors all come from a middle-aged woman with acute COVID-19.

This clone was seen just once. This sequence joins TRBV30 and TRBJ1-4, with D possibly TRBD1 on 6 matching bases. V was clipped by 2 bases and J by 4 bases, with 17 bases between them. CDR3 length: 16 amino acids. Germline CDR1 and CDR2: GTSNPN and SVGIG (reference sequence). CDR3 region: CAWSPLGGVGNEKLFF. The CDR3 nucleotides read TGTGCCTGGAGTCCCTTAGGGGGGGTTGGTAATGAAAAACTGTTTTTT.

The chain is built from TRBV7-2 and TRBJ1-5; TRBD1 aligns across 8 bases. The CDR3 extends over 15 amino acids. Trimming removed 6 bases from V and 6 bases from J; junction bases left unmatched: 10. Germline loops: CDR1 SGHTA, CDR2 FQGNSA. In DNA, the CDR3 is TGTGCCAGCAGAGAAACAGGGGGTTCCAGTCAGCCCCAGCATTTT. Its translation: CASRETGGSSQPQHF. The complete variable domain, with remaining parts taken from reference TRBV7-2 and TRBJ1-5, reads GAGVSQSPSNKVTEKGKDVELRCDPISGHTALYWYRQSLGQGLEFLIYFQGNSAPDKSGLPSDRFSAERTGGSVSTLTIQRTQQEDSAVYLCASRETGGSSQPQHFGDGTRLSIL.

The genes are TRBV4-3 and TRBJ2-2; the match to TRBD2 covers 7 bases. The germline gives CDR1 LGHNA, CDR2 YSLEER. Trimming removed 4 bases from V and 5 bases from J; junction bases left unmatched: 10. The CDR3 extends over 16 amino acids. The DNA of the CDR3 is TGCGCCAGCAGCCCGAGGCCGGGGGGACGGACCGGGGAGCTGTTTTTT. Protein sequence: CASSPRPGGRTGELFF.

The J gene is TRBJ1-1, the V gene TRBV7-3; no firm D call. Per the germline V gene, CDR1 is SGHTA and CDR2 is FQGTGA. The V and J ends lost 2 bases and 4 bases respectively, with 14 bases between them. CDR3 length: 15 residues. Written as DNA, the CDR3 is TGTGCCAGCAGCTTAGGCCCGATGGGAGCCACTGAAGCTTTCTTT. Protein product: CASSLGPMGATEAFF.